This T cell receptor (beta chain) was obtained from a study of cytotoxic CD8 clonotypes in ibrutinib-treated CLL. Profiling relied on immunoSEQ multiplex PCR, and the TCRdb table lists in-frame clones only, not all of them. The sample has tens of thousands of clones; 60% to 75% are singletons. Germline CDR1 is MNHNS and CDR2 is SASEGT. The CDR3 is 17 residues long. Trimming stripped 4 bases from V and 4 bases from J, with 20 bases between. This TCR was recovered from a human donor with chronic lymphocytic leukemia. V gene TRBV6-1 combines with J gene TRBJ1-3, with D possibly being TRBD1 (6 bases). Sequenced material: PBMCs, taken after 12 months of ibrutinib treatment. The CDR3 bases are TGTGCCAGCAGTGTTATATTAGCAGGGGCGGAGGGAAACACCATATATTTT. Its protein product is CASSVILAGAEGNTIYF.